A selection of T cell receptor beta chains follows, all from one sample in a study of control samples from healthy donors and cancer patients. Libraries were prepared by immunoSEQ multiplex PCR; TCRdb keeps only in-frame clonotypes and omits some of them. The table shows 400,000 to 500,000 clones, with around nine tenths occurring only once. Sequencing was done on a sample of PBMCs. The receptors shown here come from a man aged 35 to 55 with head and neck cancer. Both conserved end residues are part of each CDR3. Fields, in order: clone size, D gene, J gene, V gene, CDR3 protein, CDR3 DNA. A D gene is named only where the DNA matches it firmly. Clone size appears in some rows only: once, few, many, or a class for an expanded clone.

-,-,TRBJ1-3,TRBV28,CASSSQDGLGNTIYF,TGTGCCAGCAGTTCCCAGGACGGCCTCGGAAACACCATATATTTT
-,-,TRBJ1-4,TRBV7-9,CASSLVGRLGEKLFF,TGTGCCAGCAGCTTAGTTGGACGGCTGGGAGAAAAACTGTTTTTT
-,-,TRBJ1-3,TRBV5-4,CASSPAGPSGNTIYF,TGTGCCAGCAGCCCAGCAGGGCCCTCTGGAAACACCATATATTTT
few,-,TRBJ1-3,TRBV12-5,CASGLVLGGGNTIYF,TGTGCTAGTGGTTTGGTACTCGGCGGTGGAAACACCATATATTTT
few,-,TRBJ1-1,TRBV29-1,CSVHPSMNTEAFF,TGCAGCGTACACCCCTCTATGAACACTGAAGCTTTCTTT
-,-,TRBJ1-4,TRBV5-8,CASNLRTSGHREKLFF,TGTGCCAGCAATCTCCGGACCTCAGGGCATCGTGAAAAACTGTTTTTT
-,-,TRBJ1-2,TRBV5-5,CASSFRQGNRVNYGYTF,TGTGCCAGCAGCTTTAGGCAGGGTAATCGGGTTAACTATGGCTACACCTTC
-,-,TRBJ1-5,TRBV6-5,CASGGRADSNQPQHF,TGTGCCAGCGGGGGCAGAGCGGATAGCAATCAGCCCCAGCATTTT
-,-,TRBJ2-7,TRBV5-1,CASSLEGRGAPSYEQYF,TGCGCCAGCAGCTTGGAGGGTCGGGGGGCGCCGTCCTACGAGCAGTACTTC
-,TRBD2,TRBJ2-7,TRBV27,CASSGTRFYEQYF,TGTGCCAGCTCCGGGACTAGGTTCTACGAGCAGTACTTC
-,TRBD1,TRBJ1-5,TRBV7-9,CANPGGSYQPQHF,TGTGCCAACCCAGGGGGGTCATATCAGCCCCAGCATTTT
-,-,TRBJ2-2,TRBV3-1/TRBV3-2,CASSQGPDGGELFF,TGTGCCAGCAGCCAAGGTCCGGATGGCGGGGAGCTGTTTTTT
-,-,TRBJ2-2,TRBV28,CASSFWGPRDSNTGELFF,TGTGCCAGCAGTTTTTGGGGGCCAAGGGATTCGAACACCGGGGAGCTGTTTTTT
-,-,TRBJ2-1,TRBV28,CASSSRGEQFF,TGTGCCAGCAGTTCCAGGGGTGAGCAGTTCTTC
-,-,TRBJ1-5,TRBV5-8,CASSSFQGEPQHF,TGTGCCAGCAGCTCGTTCCAGGGTGAGCCCCAGCATTTT
-,TRBD1,TRBJ1-1,TRBV30,CAWEGRGVLRGTEAFF,TGTGCCTGGGAAGGCAGGGGGGTTTTAAGGGGCACTGAAGCTTTCTTT
-,-,TRBJ2-2,TRBV28,CASLRVSGELFF,TGTGCCAGCCTCAGGGTTTCCGGGGAGCTGTTTTTT
-,TRBD1,TRBJ2-1,TRBV5-1,CASSDPRTGVNEQFF,TGCGCCAGCAGCGATCCGAGGACAGGGGTCAATGAGCAGTTCTTC
-,-,TRBJ2-7,TRBV28,CASSPGQGYEQYF,TGTGCCAGCAGCCCGGGGCAGGGCTACGAGCAGTACTTC
-,-,TRBJ2-1,TRBV5-5,CASSPTRGQHNEQFF,TGTGCCAGCAGCCCAACCCGTGGTCAACACAATGAGCAGTTCTTC
-,-,TRBJ2-7,TRBV7-3,CASSPRGGPYYEQYF,TGTGCCAGCAGCCCGAGAGGGGGTCCCTACTACGAGCAGTACTTC
-,-,TRBJ2-7,TRBV4-2,CASSQGLRSETDYEQYF,TGTGCCAGCAGCCAAGGGCTAAGATCGGAAACGGATTACGAGCAGTACTTC
-,-,TRBJ1-5,TRBV30,CAWSSGSYQPQHF,TGTGCCTGGAGTTCGGGGAGTTATCAGCCCCAGCATTTT